These 8 T cell receptor beta chains were all obtained from the same sample, sequenced in a study of cytomegalovirus exposure and HLA in healthy donors. In the PCR, 60 Vbeta and 13 Jbeta primers were used. The data were produced by immunoSEQ multiplex PCR, yet TCRdb's version contains in-frame clones alone and is incomplete. The sample includes 120,000 to 150,000 clones, roughly 80% of them seen just once. The sample consisted of PBMCs. These receptors all stem from a man in his forties in good health and CMV-seropositive.

The CDR3 nucleotides are TGTGCCAGCAGCTCCGGGACAGGGTTGACAGATACGCAGTATTTT. Translated, it gives CASSSGTGLTDTQYF. The chain is built from TRBV7-2 and TRBJ2-3, with 9 positions matching TRBD1. The J segment lost 3 bases and the V segment lost 4 bases, leaving 5 bases of the junction unmatched. From germline, CDR1 is SGHTA and CDR2 FQGNSA. The CDR3 runs to 15 residues.

The rearrangement joins TRBV18 to TRBJ2-7; perhaps TRBD1 as D (6 bases). Per the germline V gene, CDR1 is KGHSH and CDR2 is LQKENI. V lost 6 bases, J lost 3 bases, and 15 bases lay in between. This CDR3 contains 14 residues. This CDR3 reads CASSRTGKVYEQYF. CDR3 in DNA: TGTGCCAGCTCCCGAACAGGGAAGGTCTACGAGCAGTACTTC.

This clone was recorded only once. The CDR3 nucleotides are TGTGCCAGCAGCGGAGGAGGGTGGGACTGGACTGAAGCTTTCTTT. This sequence encodes CASSGGGWDWTEAFF. The chain employs TRBV7-9 and TRBJ1-1; a weak D match, TRBD1 (5 bases). Trimming took 5 bases from V and 5 from J, leaving 18 bases between them. The CDR3 consists of 15 residues. CDR1 is SEHNR and CDR2 is FQNEAQ in the germline V gene (reference sequence).

This clone was counted a single time. CDR3 sequence: CASSLAGKDQPQHF. The CDR3 DNA sequence: TGTGCCAGCAGCTTGGCAGGGAAGGATCAGCCCCAGCATTTT. The chain links TRBV11-2 to TRBJ1-5, with a weak D call TRBD1 (5 bases). Trimming pared 3 bases from V and 5 bases from J, leaving 11 bases between. The CDR3 extends over 14 amino acids. The germline gives CDR1 SGHAT, CDR2 FQNNGV.

V gene TRBV4-1 combines with J gene TRBJ2-1; D might be TRBD2 (7 bases). The CDR3 runs to 18 residues. V was trimmed by 3 bases and J by 6 bases, leaving 24 bases between them. The germline V gene has CDR1 MGHRA and CDR2 YSYEKL. The CDR3 nucleotides are TGCGCCAGCAGCCATCACCAGATTGGGGGGGGGCTTGTCAATGAGCAGTTCTTC. Amino acid sequence: CASSHHQIGGGLVNEQFF.

The V gene is TRBV12-2, the J gene TRBJ1-2; TRBD1, the table's D call, was not compared with the DNA. TRBV12-2 is deemed a pseudogene. The CDR3 covers 17 residues. CDR3 DNA sequence: TGTGCAAGTCGCTTAGCCCCCTTTGACAGGGCGCTCCATGGCTACACCTTC. It yields the protein CASRLAPFDRALHGYTF.

The V gene is TRBV5-1, the J gene TRBJ1-2; D unresolved. Trimming took off 2 bases at V and 0 bases at J, with 8 bases between the two ends. The CDR3 is 14 amino acids. In germline, CDR1 is SGHRS, CDR2 YFSETQ. The CDR3 loop reads CASSLTRANYGYTF. CDR3 coding DNA: TGCGCCAGCAGCTTAACTCGGGCTAACTATGGCTACACCTTC.

This clone was observed a handful of times. The chain links TRBV6-6 to TRBJ1-5; tentative D call: TRBD1 (6 bases). CDR1 is MNHNY, CDR2 SVGAGI, per germline (reference sequence). The CDR3 has 15 residues. V was pared by 1 base and J by 6 bases, with 13 bases between. The CDR3 nucleotides are TGTGCCAGCAGTTACTTAACAGGGTCCGCTCAGCCCCAGCATTTT. It is translated as CASSYLTGSAQPQHF.